The source of this T cell receptor (beta chain) is a study of T-cell reconstitution after alpha-beta-depleted transplantation in children. This clonotype has more than one count but fewer than ten. Unique molecular identifiers were used to barcode this TCRbeta library. TCRdb re-called the PCR reads with MiXCR, one entry per CDR3 protein. In the table there are about 610,000 distinct CDR3 sequences, about 10% of which are singletons. This CDR3 has 15 residues. Germline CDR1 LGHNA, CDR2 YSLEER. V lost 1 base, J lost 2 bases, and 12 bases lay in between. The sequenced sample was PBMCs from the stem cell graft donor, obtained from the stem cell graft. The sequence was obtained from a human donor who donated a stem cell graft to a child with acute myeloid leukemia. The chain combines TRBV4-3 with TRBJ2-7; a possible D gene is TRBD2 (6 bases). The DNA of the CDR3 is TGCGCCAGCAGCCAAGCTCACGGGAGCGCCTACGAGCAGTACTTC. Protein: CASSQAHGSAYEQYF.